Each of the 25 T cell receptor beta chains below was sequenced from the same sample in a study of regulatory T cells in long-lasting Graves disease. Through Arm-PCR of CDR3 regions and iRepertoire HTBI primers, TCR beta libraries were built. TCRdb recomputed calls from the multiplex PCR reads with MiXCR, one row per CDR3 protein. This sample carries a few hundred thousand distinct CDR3 sequences, approximately 23% of them seen once, and the ten largest clones take 13%. Time point given: persistent/refractory GD, antithyroid drugs over 5 years with positive TRAb. After RNA was extracted from PBMCs, the TCR library was made from it. The source was peripheral blood mononuclear cells (PBMCs), collected when the disease was refractory, from a patient treated with antithyroid drugs. The receptors come from a female donor with Graves disease.

The table lists this clonotype with a few counts. The chain joins TRBV3-1 to TRBJ1-1; the D is unclear. The CDR3 extends over 17 amino acids. Trimming removed 0 bases at V and 1 base at J, with 15 bases between. Germline V gives CDR1 LGHDT, CDR2 YNNKEL (reference sequence). The CDR3 loop is CASSQEGLFHPNTEAFF. The CDR3 region has the DNA TGTGCCAGCAGCCAAGAGGGTCTTTTTCATCCGAACACTGAAGCTTTCTTT.

V and J are TRBV2 and TRBJ2-3, with a tentative D call TRBD2 (6 bases). The germline CDR1 and CDR2 sequences are SNHLY and FYNNEI. This CDR3 region has 16 residues. Trimming removed 8 bases at V and 1 base at J, with 19 bases between. CDR3 DNA: TGTGCCAGCCCATATCGGGCGGGGCCTGGCACAGATACGCAGTATTTT. Residues: CASPYRAGPGTDTQYF. Drawing the rest from reference TRBV2 and TRBJ2-3, the complete variable domain is EPEVTQTPSHQVTQMGQEVILRCVPISNHLYFYWYRQILGQKVEFLVSFYNNEISEKSEIFDDQFSVERPDGSNFTLKIRSTKLEDSAMYFCASPYRAGPGTDTQYFGPGTRLTVL.

This clonotype has a count of ten or more. DNA for the CDR3: TGTGCCAGCAGTCCGCACAGCGTCCAAGAGACCCAGTACTTC. Its translation is CASSPHSVQETQYF. The genes are TRBV28 and TRBJ2-5; the D is unclear. Trimming took off 5 bases at V and 1 base at J, with 11 bases between the two ends. The CDR3 is 14 residues long. Germline assignment: CDR1 MDHEN and CDR2 SYDVKM.

CDR3 DNA sequence: TGTGCCATCAGGGGTATAGAAGTACTCTATGGCTACACCTTC. Residues: CAIRGIEVLYGYTF. This chain links TRBV10-3 with TRBJ1-2; no clear D gene. V lost 6 bases, J lost 4 bases, and 15 bases lay in between. The germline CDR1 and CDR2 sequences are ENHRY and SYGVKD. The CDR3 consists of 14 residues.

This clonotype has at least ten counts. The rearrangement uses TRBV12-3 or TRBV12-4 and TRBJ1-6, with TRBD1 as a possible D gene (5 bases). Between the trimmed V and J ends, which lost 3 bases and 5 bases, there was a span of 11 bases. CDR3 length: 15 amino acids. The CDR3 reads CASSLGRRDNSPLHF. CDR3 DNA sequence: TGTGCCAGCAGTTTGGGGCGGAGGGATAATTCACCCCTCCACTTT.

The table lists this clonotype with a few counts. This may be a read error: a much more frequent sequence differs by one nucleotide. The rearrangement joins TRBV28 to TRBJ1-6; no firm D call. This CDR3 is 17 amino acids long. Germline assignment: CDR1 MDHEN and CDR2 SYDVKM. V dropped 10 bases and J dropped 1 base, with 20 bases sitting between them. CDR3 nucleotides: TGTGCCAACAGCCCACACGGCGGGAGGTCCTATAATTCACCCCTCCACTTT. As protein: CANSPHGGRSYNSPLHF.

There are many counts of this clonotype. The genes are TRBV7-2 and TRBJ1-1; TRBD1 is a possible D gene (6 bases). Trimming pared 3 bases from V and 7 bases from J, leaving 18 bases between. Germline values: CDR1 SGHTA, CDR2 FQGNSA. CDR3 length: 15 residues. The CDR3 DNA follows: TGTGCCAGCAGCTTCGATACGGGACACGGTCTTGAAGCTTTCTTT. Its protein product is CASSFDTGHGLEAFF.

This clonotype was counted a few times. The CDR3 here is CAWSGPAGPPPLHF. The CDR3, as DNA: TGTGCCTGGAGCGGCCCGGCTGGGCCCCCACCCCTCCACTTT. The chain joins TRBV30 to TRBJ1-6; D not resolved. The CDR3 totals 14 residues. V shed 3 bases and J shed 11 bases, with 17 bases lying between them. The germline V gene encodes CDR1 GTSNPN and CDR2 SVGIG (reference sequence).

This clonotype was seen more than once but under ten times. The J gene is TRBJ2-5, the V gene TRBV14, with a possible D match to TRBD1 (5 bases). This CDR3 spans 15 amino acids. V lost 0 bases to trimming and J lost 3 bases, with 11 bases between them. Germline CDR1 reads SGHDN; CDR2 reads FVKESK. The DNA of the CDR3 is TGTGCCAGCAGCCAAGATGGCAGGGATGAAGAGACCCAGTACTTC. Its protein is CASSQDGRDEETQYF.

Concerning this clonotype itself: Being one base from a much bigger clone, this may be a read error. This CDR3 fails to terminate in the conserved phenylalanine or tryptophan, so it likely reflects a read error. This chain connects TRBV20-1 to TRBJ1-5; 9 bases fit TRBD1. The CDR3 consists of 13 residues. Germline loops: CDR1 DFQATT, CDR2 SNEGSKA (reference sequence). J gave up 6 bases and V 6 bases, and 6 bases lay outside the gene matches. CDR3 sequence reads: CSARGTGLQPQHS. The CDR3 region has the DNA TGCAGTGCAAGGGGGACAGGGCTTCAGCCCCAGCATTCT.

The count of this clonotype is one. The rearrangement joins TRBV7-3 to TRBJ2-1, with 8 bases that match TRBD2. This CDR3 spans 16 amino acids. CDR1 is SGHTA and CDR2 is FQGTGA in the germline V gene. V lost 4 bases, J lost 5 bases, and 10 bases stayed unmatched. For the CDR3, the DNA is TGTGCCAGCAGCTCGACTAGCGTCCTTAGGGACAATGAGCAGTTCTTC. As protein: CASSSTSVLRDNEQFF. Looking up the rest from reference TRBV7-3 and TRBJ2-1 gives the full variable domain: GAGVSQTPSNKVTEKGKYVELRCDPISGHTALYWYRQSLGQGPEFLIYFQGTGAADDSGLPNDRFFAVRPEGSVSTLKIQRTERGDSAVYLCASSSTSVLRDNEQFFGPGTRLTVL.

The CDR3 here is CASSVGRTDLTDTQYF. The CDR3 DNA reads as TGTGCCAGCAGCGTAGGTAGGACGGATCTCACAGATACGCAGTATTTT. The rearrangement links TRBV9 to TRBJ2-3; D gene uncertain. The V end was cut by 0 bases, the J end by 2 bases, with 13 bases between. CDR1 SGDLS and CDR2 YYNGEE come from the germline V gene. The CDR3 loop spans 16 amino acids.

This chain links TRBV7-9 with TRBJ1-1; D is uncertain. Per germline, CDR1 SEHNR and CDR2 FQNEAQ (reference sequence). This CDR3 is 12 amino acids long. The ends were cut back, 9 bases at V and 4 bases at J, with 12 bases in the middle. CDR3 protein: CASSGDGTEAFF. CDR3 DNA sequence: TGTGCCAGTTCTGGTGACGGCACTGAAGCTTTCTTT.

Concerning this clonotype: Because the CDR3 is missing its conserved closing phenylalanine or tryptophan, this is likely a read error. This chain links TRBV29-1 with TRBJ1-1, with D possibly matching TRBD1 (5 bases). Trimming shortened V by 0 bases and J by 6 bases, and 14 bases separated the two germline ends. This CDR3 has 14 residues. Germline V gives CDR1 SQVTM, CDR2 ANQGSEA. This CDR3 is CSVEEVLGGSEAFL. The CDR3 bases are TGCAGCGTTGAAGAGGTCCTCGGGGGATCTGAAGCTTTCCTT.

This clonotype has more than one count but fewer than ten. The rearrangement uses TRBV30 and TRBJ1-4; the match to TRBD1 covers 8 bases. Germline loops: CDR1 GTSNPN, CDR2 SVGIG (reference sequence). V gave up 1 base and J gave up 3 bases; unmatched junction bases: 10. The CDR3 runs to 17 residues. The chain's CDR3 is CAWSGTGSSNANEKLFF. CDR3 nucleotide sequence: TGTGCCTGGAGTGGGACAGGGAGTTCGAATGCTAATGAAAAACTGTTTTTT.

This clonotype turned up a few times. The chain combines TRBV7-2 with TRBJ2-7, with 7 bases that match TRBD2. The ends lost 5 bases at V and 4 bases at J; junction bases unmatched: 5. Germline CDR1 reads SGHTA; CDR2 reads FQGNSA. CDR3 length: 13 amino acids. The DNA for the CDR3 is TGTGCCAGCAGCGATTTGGGGGGGTACGAGCAGTACTTC. Translation: CASSDLGGYEQYF.

The chain links TRBV4-3 to TRBJ1-1; D gene unclear. V was clipped by 0 bases and J by 7 bases, with 18 bases between them. The CDR3 contains 16 residues. In germline, CDR1 is LGHNA, CDR2 YSLEER. In nucleotides, the CDR3 is TGCGCCAGCAGCCAAGAAGAGTTTGGCGGAGGGTTTGAAGCTTTCTTT. It codes for CASSQEEFGGGFEAFF.

As DNA, the CDR3 is TGTGCCAGTAGTACCCAGTCGGACAGTAACACCGGGGAGCTGTTTTTT. This sequence encodes CASSTQSDSNTGELFF. The rearrangement uses TRBV19 and TRBJ2-2; perhaps TRBD1 as D (6 bases). The CDR3 is made up of 16 amino acids. Germline V CDR1 and CDR2: LNHDA, SQIVND (reference sequence). The germline V and J ends were trimmed by 4 bases and 2 bases, with 14 bases remaining between them. The full variable domain, in which reference TRBV19 and TRBJ2-2 provide the parts outside the CDR3, is DGGITQSPKYLFRKEGQNVTLSCEQNLNHDAMYWYRQDPGQGLRLIYYSQIVNDFQKGDIAEGYSVSREKKESFPLTVTSAQKNPTAFYLCASSTQSDSNTGELFFGEGSRLTVL.

The gene calls are TRBV18 and TRBJ1-4; 7 nucleotides match TRBD1. This CDR3 is 14 amino acids long. After removal of 4 bases from V and 4 bases from J, the junction contained 3 bases not matched to a gene. The germline V gene encodes CDR1 KGHSH and CDR2 LQKENI. In DNA, the CDR3 is TGTGCCAGCTCACACGGACAGGATAATGAAAAACTGTTTTTT. As protein: CASSHGQDNEKLFF. Filled out from reference TRBV18 and TRBJ1-4, the complete variable domain reads NAGVMQNPRHLVRRRGQEARLRCSPMKGHSHVYWYRQLPEEGLKFMVYLQKENIIDESGMPKERFSAEFPKEGPSILRIQQVVRGDSAAYFCASSHGQDNEKLFFGSGTQLSVL.

This clonotype was detected many times. V and J are TRBV7-2 and TRBJ2-7; D gene unclear. Trimming stripped 5 bases from V and 3 bases from J, with 8 bases between. Germline lookup yields CDR1 SGHTA and CDR2 FQGNSA. This CDR3 contains 12 residues. The CDR3 here is CASSEESYEQYF. Written as DNA, the CDR3 is TGTGCCAGCAGCGAAGAAAGCTACGAGCAGTACTTC.

There are many counts of this clonotype. V gene TRBV20-1 combines with J gene TRBJ2-5, with D tentatively TRBD1 (6 bases). CDR3 length equals 13 residues. The germline V gene has CDR1 DFQATT and CDR2 SNEGSKA (reference sequence). The V end was cut by 6 bases, the J end by 5 bases, with 16 bases between. For the CDR3, the DNA is TGCAGTGCCAGACAGGCTAGTAAGGAGACCCAGTACTTC. Translating gives CSARQASKETQYF.

This clonotype appeared many times. The gene calls are TRBV6-4 and TRBJ2-6; the match to TRBD2 covers 7 bases. Germline trimming cut 7 bases from V and 0 bases from J; bases unmatched to any gene: 15. Per the germline V gene, CDR1 is MRHNA and CDR2 is SNTAGT. CDR3 size: 19 residues. Here the CDR3 reads CASTLGEGHISSGANVLTF. CDR3 DNA: TGTGCCAGCACCCTCGGGGAGGGTCATATTTCCTCTGGGGCCAACGTCCTGACTTTC.

The chain is built from TRBV14 and TRBJ2-7; tentatively, D is TRBD2 (5 bases). Deletions cut 3 bases from V and 6 bases from J, with 18 bases between. The V gene's germline CDR1 is SGHDN and CDR2 FVKESK. The CDR3 contains 15 residues. The CDR3 protein is CASSQTIISAGEQYF. CDR3 nucleotides: TGTGCCAGCAGCCAGACAATAATTAGTGCGGGCGAGCAGTACTTC.

V and J are TRBV7-8 and TRBJ2-5, with 10 bases matching TRBD2. CDR1 SGHVS and CDR2 FQNEAQ come from the germline V gene. CDR3 size: 16 residues. J lost 1 base, V lost 1 base, and 3 bases had no gene match. The CDR3 DNA follows: TGTGCCAGCAGCTTAGTGCTAGCGGGGGTCCAAGAGACCCAGTACTTC. Residues: CASSLVLAGVQETQYF.

This chain links TRBV30 with TRBJ2-2; TRBD2 matches at 12 bases. The CDR3 has 16 amino acids. The germline gives CDR1 GTSNPN, CDR2 SVGIG (reference sequence). Trimming cost V 3 bases and J 1 base; bases outside gene matches: 3. The DNA for the CDR3 is TGTGCCTGGAGAGGGGGACTAGCGGGGAACACCGGGGAGCTGTTTTTT. Translating it yields CAWRGGLAGNTGELFF.